The rows below give T cell receptor beta chains drawn from one sample of a study of blood T cell repertoires in COVID-19. Repertoires were generated with immunoSEQ multiplex PCR, while TCRdb's copy carries only in-frame clones and drops some. Here the sample spans around 100,000 clones, 87% being singletons. Sequenced sample: peripheral blood. These receptors originate from a woman in her forties or fifties with COVID-19, enrolled during active disease. The CDR3 runs from the conserved cysteine through the conserved F or W. D genes are given only for firm matches. Clone size is shown for a subset of rows, as once, few, many or a class of expanded clone.

V	D	size	J	CDR3	DNA
TRBV13	NA	NA	TRBJ1-1	CASSLVWSGALTEAFF	TGTGCCAGCAGCTTAGTTTGGTCGGGAGCTCTAACTGAAGCTTTCTTT
TRBV28	NA	NA	TRBJ1-1	CASSLEGGRDTEAFF	TGTGCCAGCAGTTTAGAGGGAGGGAGGGACACTGAAGCTTTCTTT
TRBV21-1	NA	NA	TRBJ1-5	CASSKALDRYQPQHF	TGTGCCAGCAGCAAAGCCCTTGACAGGTATCAGCCCCAGCATTTT
TRBV27	TRBD2	NA	TRBJ2-7	CASSRSGASYEQYF	TGTGCCAGCAGCCGTAGCGGGGCTTCCTACGAGCAGTACTTC
TRBV19	TRBD1	NA	TRBJ2-2	CASSHRQGSATGELFF	TGTGCCAGTTCGCACAGACAGGGATCGGCCACCGGGGAGCTGTTTTTT
TRBV6-5	TRBD1	NA	TRBJ2-7	CASNPATGGSYEQYF	TGTGCCAGCAACCCGGCGACAGGGGGCTCCTACGAGCAGTACTTC
TRBV27	TRBD1	NA	TRBJ1-1	CASSLGTGGTEAFF	TGTGCCAGCAGTTTAGGGACAGGGGGGACTGAAGCTTTCTTT
TRBV5-1	NA	NA	TRBJ2-2	CASSLAGVPGELFF	TGCGCCAGCAGCTTGGCGGGGGTCCCCGGGGAGCTGTTTTTT
TRBV7-2	TRBD1	NA	TRBJ1-2	CASSSLGTGSNYGYTF	TGTGCCAGCAGCTCCCTGGGGACAGGGTCTAACTATGGCTACACCTTC
TRBV4-2	TRBD2	NA	TRBJ2-7	CASSQEGSGGASYEQYF	TGTGCCAGCAGCCAAGAGGGGAGCGGGGGGGCCTCCTACGAGCAGTACTTC
TRBV14	NA	few	TRBJ2-7	CASSQDWQGNYEQYF	TGTGCCAGCAGCCAAGACTGGCAGGGGAACTACGAGCAGTACTTC
TRBV6-5	TRBD1	NA	TRBJ2-2	CASSSRTGNTGELFF	TGTGCCAGCAGTTCTCGGACAGGGAACACCGGGGAGCTGTTTTTT
TRBV29-1	NA	NA	TRBJ1-1	CSVSTGFRPEAFF	TGCAGCGTTTCGACAGGCTTTCGACCTGAAGCTTTCTTT
TRBV4-1	NA	NA	TRBJ1-1	CASSQDGQGAFF	TGCGCCAGCAGCCAAGATGGGCAGGGCGCTTTCTTT
TRBV7-2	TRBD1	NA	TRBJ1-2	CASSLVDRGTYGYTF	TGTGCCAGCAGCTTAGTCGACAGGGGAACATATGGCTACACCTTC
TRBV11-2	TRBD1	few	TRBJ1-2	CASSLGTGSFGYTF	TGTGCCAGCAGCTTAGGGACAGGGTCCTTCGGCTACACCTTC
TRBV19	TRBD1	few	TRBJ1-4	CASSARQGPNEKLFF	TGTGCCAGTAGTGCAAGACAGGGTCCTAATGAAAAACTGTTTTTT
TRBV5-5	TRBD1	NA	TRBJ1-1	CASSTQTGDHVEAFF	TGTGCCAGCAGCACACAGACAGGGGACCATGTTGAAGCTTTCTTT
TRBV5-6	TRBD1	NA	TRBJ1-2	CASSGGTVYGYTF	TGTGCCAGCAGCGGGGGGACAGTCTATGGCTACACCTTC
TRBV12-5	NA	NA	TRBJ2-7	CASGLDPGDEQYF	TGTGCTAGTGGTTTGGACCCAGGGGACGAGCAGTACTTC
TRBV21-1	NA	NA	TRBJ2-7	CASSTRLAGELRQYF	TGTGCCAGCAGCACCAGGCTAGCGGGGGAATTACGGCAGTACTTC
TRBV4-1	TRBD1	once	TRBJ1-6	CASELTAGGFYNSPLHF	TGCGCCAGCGAGTTGACGGCAGGGGGCTTCTATAATTCACCCCTCCACTTT
TRBV18	TRBD1	NA	TRBJ1-1	CASSTQGKNTEAFF	TGTGCCAGCTCAACACAGGGGAAAAACACTGAAGCTTTCTTT
TRBV10-1	NA	NA	TRBJ1-1	CASRDSVNTEAFF	TGCGCCAGCAGGGACAGCGTGAACACTGAAGCTTTCTTT